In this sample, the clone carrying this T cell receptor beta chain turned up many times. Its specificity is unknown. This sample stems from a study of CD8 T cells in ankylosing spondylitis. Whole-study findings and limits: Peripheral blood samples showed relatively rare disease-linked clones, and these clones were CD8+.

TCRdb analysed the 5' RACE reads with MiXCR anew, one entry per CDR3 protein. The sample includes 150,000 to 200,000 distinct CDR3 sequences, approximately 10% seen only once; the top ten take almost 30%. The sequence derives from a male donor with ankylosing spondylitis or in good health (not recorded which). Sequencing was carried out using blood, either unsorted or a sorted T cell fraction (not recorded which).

CDR3 sequence reads: CASSSRDPDTDTQYF. In DNA, the CDR3 is TGTGCCAGCAGCTCCCGGGACCCGGACACAGATACGCAGTATTTT. V and J are TRBV6-1 and TRBJ2-3; D possibly matches TRBD1 or TRBD2 (5 bases each). CDR3 length: 15 residues. CDR1 is MNHNS and CDR2 is SASEGT in the germline V gene. The ends were cut back, 6 bases at V and 2 bases at J, with 15 bases in the middle.